Here is one T cell receptor (beta chain) with its context. The sample is drawn from a study of blood T cell repertoires in COVID-19. How the authors handled the data: Amplification of reference gene primers was used by the study to estimate nucleated cell counts. Clones were sequenced by immunoSEQ multiplex PCR, and TCRdb holds only the in-frame ones, with some missing. That table supplies the V and J calls and clone size; D and trimming were determined from the DNA. Found here are over 110,000 clones, 81% of them singletons; the top ten hold roughly 8.2%. The clonotype originates from a human donor in a cohort sampled during active COVID-19. The source material was peripheral blood.

This CDR3 reads CASSQAQAGYTF. In nucleotides, the CDR3 is TGTGCCAGCAGCCAAGCACAGGCTGGCTACACCTTC. The chain joins TRBV14 to TRBJ1-2; a possible D gene is TRBD1 (5 bases). From germline, CDR1 is SGHDN and CDR2 FVKESK. The V end was cut by 1 base, the J end by 7 bases, with 7 bases between. The CDR3 consists of 12 residues.